One sample yielded the 26 T cell receptor beta chains listed below, sequenced in a study of PD-1 blockade in classical Hodgkin lymphoma. The assay was immunoSEQ multiplex PCR, and TCRdb's table has in-frame clones only and misses some. This sample has about 30,000 clones, with just over 90% found just once. Described time point: newly diagnosed, previously untreated cHL patient sample. The sequenced sample consisted of peripheral blood mononuclear cells (PBMCs). The receptors were gathered from a human donor with classical Hodgkin lymphoma.

V usage is TRBV5-8 and J usage is TRBJ1-1, with a tentative D call TRBD1 (6 bases). The V gene lost 0 bases and the J gene lost 11 bases, with 14 bases spanning the gap. This CDR3 has 13 residues. The germline V gene has CDR1 SGHTS and CDR2 YDEGEE. CDR3 amino acids: CASSLGGTRIAFF. CDR3 bases: TGTGCCAGCAGCTTGGGAGGGACAAGAATTGCTTTCTTT.

This clone has just one count. The gene calls are TRBV6-5 and TRBJ2-4; unclear D gene. The germline V gene has CDR1 MNHEY and CDR2 SVGAGI. V lost 0 bases, J lost 0 bases, and 9 bases lay in between. The CDR3 sequence is 16 residues long. The CDR3 DNA reads TGTGCCAGCAGTTACTCTTCAAGCGTAGCCAAAAACATTCAGTACTTC. This encodes CASSYSSSVAKNIQYF.

This clone was recorded only once. This chain connects TRBV6-4 to TRBJ2-1, with D perhaps TRBD2 (5 bases). The CDR3 consists of 15 residues. CDR1 MRHNA and CDR2 SNTAGT come from the germline V gene. Trimming cost V 4 bases and J 4 bases, with 14 bases left between them. The CDR3 coding sequence is TGTGCCAGCAGTGTTTTGGCGGGCGCTTACAATGAGCAGTTCTTC. Protein sequence: CASSVLAGAYNEQFF.

The chain uses TRBV6-5 and TRBJ1-2, with D possibly being TRBD1 (6 bases). The CDR3 is 14 amino acids. Trimming stripped 4 bases from V and 4 bases from J, with 13 bases between. Per germline, CDR1 MNHEY and CDR2 SVGAGI. The CDR3 is CASSSTGTAYGYTF. DNA of the CDR3: TGTGCCAGCAGTTCTACAGGGACGGCCTATGGCTACACCTTC.

The V call is TRBV7-2, the J call TRBJ2-2; a possible D gene is TRBD2 (5 bases). The V end was cut by 5 bases, the J end by 4 bases, with 11 bases between. There are 14 residues in the CDR3. The germline gives CDR1 SGHTA, CDR2 FQGNSA. The CDR3 is CASSIIEGTGELFF. CDR3 coding DNA: TGTGCCAGCAGCATAATAGAGGGCACCGGGGAGCTGTTTTTT.

The chain carries TRBV6-1 and TRBJ2-7; the D is unclear. Trimming shortened V by 5 bases and J by 1 base, and 9 bases separated the two germline ends. CDR1 is MNHNS and CDR2 is SASEGT in the germline V gene. The CDR3 contains 13 residues. The DNA of the CDR3 is TGTGCCAGCAGTTATACGGTATCCTACGAGCAGTACTTC. This gives the protein CASSYTVSYEQYF.

The chain joins TRBV6-5 to TRBJ1-1; TRBD1 might be the D (5 bases). The CDR3 is made up of 15 amino acids. The V end was cut by 7 bases, the J end by 0 bases, with 15 bases between. Looked up from germline, CDR1 is MNHEY and CDR2 is SVGAGI. The CDR3 loop is CASTPRGTMNTEAFF. For the CDR3, the DNA is TGTGCCAGCACCCCACGGGGCACTATGAACACTGAAGCTTTCTTT.

V usage is TRBV19 and J usage is TRBJ2-7; the match to TRBD2 covers 14 bases. Trimming removed 4 bases from V and 10 bases from J; junction bases left unmatched: 9. The CDR3 spans 15 residues. The germline V gene has CDR1 LNHDA and CDR2 SQIVND (reference sequence). The CDR3 region is CASSRAGTSGGTQYF. CDR3 in DNA: TGTGCCAGTAGTAGAGCCGGGACTAGCGGGGGTACCCAGTACTTC. Variable domain in full (rest from reference TRBV19 and TRBJ2-7): DGGITQSPKYLFRKEGQNVTLSCEQNLNHDAMYWYRQDPGQGLRLIYYSQIVNDFQKGDIAEGYSVSREKKESFPLTVTSAQKNPTAFYLCASSRAGTSGGTQYFGPGTRLTVT.

The rearrangement uses TRBV5-5 and TRBJ1-1; no clear D. The CDR3 is 16 amino acids. Per germline, CDR1 SGHKS and CDR2 YYEKEE (reference sequence). The V end lost 0 bases, the J end lost 1 base, and 13 bases lay between the germline ends. The CDR3 region has the DNA TGTGCCAGCAGCTTGGGGGTTTTCCCTCGGAACACTGAAGCTTTCTTT. Protein sequence: CASSLGVFPRNTEAFF.

This chain uses TRBV7-6 with TRBJ2-7, with TRBD2 as a possible D gene (6 bases). Deletions cut 11 bases from V and 4 bases from J, with 15 bases between. The germline CDR1 and CDR2 sequences are SGHVS and FNYEAQ. The CDR3 totals 12 residues. In DNA, the CDR3 is TGTGCCCGGGCGGGGCGGATTTACGAGCAGTACTTC. Translated, it gives CARAGRIYEQYF.

This chain connects TRBV28 to TRBJ1-2; 8 nucleotides match TRBD1. Trimming removed 6 bases from V and 5 bases from J; junction bases left unmatched: 2. In germline, CDR1 is MDHEN, CDR2 SYDVKM. This CDR3 is 12 amino acids long. The CDR3 region is CASSGTGYGYTF. The CDR3 coding sequence is TGTGCCAGCAGCGGGACAGGATATGGCTACACCTTC.

The rearrangement uses TRBV28 and TRBJ2-7; D remains unclear. The CDR3 covers 12 residues. Trimming left V 6 bases short and J 0 bases short, with 6 bases between. The germline CDR1 and CDR2 sequences are MDHEN and SYDVKM. CDR3 nucleotides: TGTGCCAGCAGGACGGCCTCCTACGAGCAGTACTTC. It translates to CASRTASYEQYF.

V usage is TRBV7-2 and J usage is TRBJ2-3; D is ambiguous. This CDR3 is built from 13 residues. V was shortened by 0 bases and J by 4 bases, with 5 bases between the two germline ends. Germline CDR1 is SGHTA and CDR2 is FQGNSA. This chain's CDR3 is CASSLAGSDTQYF. DNA of the CDR3: TGTGCCAGCAGCTTAGCGGGATCAGATACGCAGTATTTT.

The rearrangement uses TRBV29-1 and TRBJ2-3; possible D gene TRBD2, 6 bases. CDR3 length equals 13 residues. CDR1 and CDR2 (germline): SQVTM, ANQGSEA. The V and J ends lost 5 bases and 3 bases respectively, with 12 bases between them. The CDR3 coding sequence is TGCAGCGTTATGGAGGGGTTGACAGATACGCAGTATTTT. Amino acids: CSVMEGLTDTQYF.

This clone occurred once. This chain connects TRBV19 to TRBJ2-7; 9 bases line up with TRBD1. There are 15 residues in the CDR3. Germline lookup yields CDR1 LNHDA and CDR2 SQIVND (reference sequence). V shed 3 bases, J shed 2 bases, and the junction held 5 bases outside the gene matches. In DNA form, the CDR3 reads TGTGCCAGTAGTATGGGACAGGGTCCTGCCTACGAGCAGTACTTC. Protein product: CASSMGQGPAYEQYF.

The chain employs TRBV2 and TRBJ2-3, with TRBD2 matching over 9 bases. Losses at the gene ends were 4 bases for V and 4 bases for J; bases not matched to a gene: 6. Germline CDR1 reads SNHLY; CDR2 reads FYNNEI. The CDR3 consists of 15 residues. CDR3 nucleotides: TGTGCCAGCAGTGCAGTAGCGGGAGTGGCAGATACGCAGTATTTT. Encoded protein: CASSAVAGVADTQYF.

The chain has TRBV25-1 and TRBJ2-7, with 12 bases fitting TRBD1. The length of the CDR3 is 15 residues. V lost 4 bases, J lost 4 bases, and 5 bases stayed unmatched. Per the germline V gene, CDR1 is MGHDK and CDR2 is SYGVNS. The CDR3 DNA is TGTGCCAGCAGTGGGGGACAGGGGGCTTTTTACGAGCAGTACTTC. Protein product: CASSGGQGAFYEQYF.

The chain employs TRBV18 and TRBJ2-7, with 9 bases identical to TRBD2. This CDR3 has 14 amino acids. With 5 bases clipped from V and 2 bases from J, the junction kept 4 bases outside the gene matches. CDR1 is KGHSH, CDR2 LQKENI, per germline. CDR3: CASSSSGTTYEQYF. The CDR3 DNA is TGTGCCAGCTCATCTAGCGGGACCACCTACGAGCAGTACTTC.

The genes are TRBV28 and TRBJ2-5; D unclear. With 9 bases removed from V and 2 bases from J, the gap between germline ends came to 7 bases. The CDR3 sequence is 11 residues long. Germline values: CDR1 MDHEN, CDR2 SYDVKM. In DNA form, the CDR3 reads TGTGCCAGTTCCCTTCAAGAGACCCAGTACTTC. It is translated as CASSLQETQYF.

A few counts support this clone. The rearrangement joins TRBV5-4 to TRBJ1-4; D uncertain. Trimming cost V 4 bases and J 8 bases, with 15 bases left between them. This CDR3 spans 14 amino acids. Germline values: CDR1 SGHNT, CDR2 YYREEE (reference sequence). CDR3 in DNA: TGTGCCAGCAGCGTCGCCCTCAAGGAGGAAAAACTGTTTTTT. Its translation is CASSVALKEEKLFF.

V gene TRBV7-2 combines with J gene TRBJ2-1; perhaps D is TRBD1 or TRBD2 (5 bases each). The CDR3 is made up of 12 amino acids. Trimming shortened V by 5 bases and J by 8 bases, and 10 bases separated the two germline ends. The germline CDR1 and CDR2 sequences are SGHTA and FQGNSA. The chain's CDR3 is CASSPGGYEQFF. The CDR3 DNA follows: TGTGCCAGCAGCCCTGGGGGTTATGAGCAGTTCTTC.

This rearrangement joins TRBV15 to TRBJ2-7; D possibly corresponds to TRBD2 (6 bases). The germline CDR1 and CDR2 sequences are LNHNV and YYDKDF (reference sequence). The V end was cut by 4 bases, the J end by 0 bases, with 16 bases between. This CDR3 has 16 amino acids. The CDR3: CATSTGVGGSSYEQYF. The DNA of the CDR3 is TGTGCCACCAGCACAGGCGTGGGGGGAAGCTCCTACGAGCAGTACTTC.

This clone showed up just once. The rearrangement links TRBV5-1 to TRBJ2-3; 9 bases are shared with TRBD1. The CDR3 runs 17 residues. The V gene's germline CDR1 is SGHRS and CDR2 YFSETQ. V shed 4 bases and J 5 bases; nucleotides not matched to a gene: 14. The CDR3 region is CASSLGQGFPGQDTQYF. The DNA of the CDR3 is TGCGCCAGCAGCCTGGGACAGGGATTCCCGGGCCAAGATACGCAGTATTTT. Full variable domain (rest looked up from reference TRBV5-1 and TRBJ2-3): KAGVTQTPRYLIKTRGQQVTLSCSPISGHRSVSWYQQTPGQGLQFLFEYFSETQRNKGNFPGRFSGRQFSNSRSEMNVSTLELGDSALYLCASSLGQGFPGQDTQYFGPGTRLTVL.

The chain joins TRBV5-1 to TRBJ2-7; TRBD2 matches 9 bases. This CDR3 is 16 amino acids long. Germline V gene sequence: CDR1 SGHRS, CDR2 YFSETQ. Trimming removed 0 bases from V and 4 bases from J; junction bases left unmatched: 8. The CDR3 loop is CASSLAGREGAYEQYF. DNA of the CDR3: TGCGCCAGCAGCTTGGCCGGGCGGGAGGGCGCGTACGAGCAGTACTTC.

The chain is built from TRBV11-2 and TRBJ2-6, with 9 bases identical to TRBD2. The germline CDR1 and CDR2 sequences are SGHAT and FQNNGV. V trimming: 8 bases; J trimming: 1 base; junction bases outside the gene matches: 9. This CDR3 spans 17 amino acids. The CDR3, as DNA: TGTGCCAGCTCCAGGCGGGGGGGTACATCTGGGGCCAACGTCCTGACTTTC. Amino acids: CASSRRGGTSGANVLTF.

This clone was observed a single time. This sequence joins TRBV7-9 and TRBJ2-3, with 10 nucleotides matching TRBD2. The V gene end was trimmed by 3 bases and the J gene end by 1 base; junction bases not matched to a gene: 10. The CDR3 has 18 amino acids. The V gene's germline CDR1 is SEHNR and CDR2 FQNEAQ (reference sequence). CDR3 nucleotides: TGTGCCAGCAGCTTCTCGAGCCTCCTAGCGGGGGGCACAGATACGCAGTATTTT. Translation: CASSFSSLLAGGTDTQYF.